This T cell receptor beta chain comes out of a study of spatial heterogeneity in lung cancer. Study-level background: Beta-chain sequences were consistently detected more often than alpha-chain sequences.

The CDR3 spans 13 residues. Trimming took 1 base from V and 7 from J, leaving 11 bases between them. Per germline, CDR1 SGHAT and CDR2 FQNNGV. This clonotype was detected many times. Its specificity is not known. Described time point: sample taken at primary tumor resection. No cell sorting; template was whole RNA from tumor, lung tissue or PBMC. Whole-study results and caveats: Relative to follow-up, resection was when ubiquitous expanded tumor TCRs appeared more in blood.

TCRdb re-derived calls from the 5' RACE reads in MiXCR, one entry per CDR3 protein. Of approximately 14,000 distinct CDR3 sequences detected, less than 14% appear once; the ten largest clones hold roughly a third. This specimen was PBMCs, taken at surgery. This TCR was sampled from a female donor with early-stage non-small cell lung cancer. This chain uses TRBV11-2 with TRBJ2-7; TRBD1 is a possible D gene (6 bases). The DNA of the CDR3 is TGTGCCAGCAGCTTAGCGACAGGCGGGGAGCAGTACTTC. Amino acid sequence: CASSLATGGEQYF.